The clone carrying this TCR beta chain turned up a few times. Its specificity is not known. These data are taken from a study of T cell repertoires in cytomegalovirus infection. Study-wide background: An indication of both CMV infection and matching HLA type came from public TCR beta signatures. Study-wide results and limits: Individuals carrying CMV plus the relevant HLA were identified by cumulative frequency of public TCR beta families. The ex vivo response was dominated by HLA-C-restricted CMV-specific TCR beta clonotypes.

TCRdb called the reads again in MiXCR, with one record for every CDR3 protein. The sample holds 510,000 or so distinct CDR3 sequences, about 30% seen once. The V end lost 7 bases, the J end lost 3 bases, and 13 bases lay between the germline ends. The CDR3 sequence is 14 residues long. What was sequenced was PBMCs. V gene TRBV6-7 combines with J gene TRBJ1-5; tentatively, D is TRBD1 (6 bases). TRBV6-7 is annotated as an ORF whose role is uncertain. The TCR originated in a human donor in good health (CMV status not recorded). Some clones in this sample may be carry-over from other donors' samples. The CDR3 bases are TGTGCCAGCAATATACAGGGCCTCAATCAGCCCCAGCATTTT. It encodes CASNIQGLNQPQHF.